A selection of T cell receptor beta chains follows, all from one sample in a study of blood T cells in healthy people across ages. TCRdb called the 5' RACE reads again in MiXCR, with one record for every CDR3 protein. The data hold about 780,000 distinct CDR3 sequences, with 25% to 30% observed a single time. A further study also used this sample, focusing on T cells of mothers and their children.

Sequenced material: blood. The receptors stem from a boy younger than 18 in good health. CDR3s include the opening cysteine and the closing phenylalanine or tryptophan. D genes are given only for firm matches. Size tells how often a clone was seen (once, few, many) or the class of an expanded clone, and some rows leave it out.

CDR3nt	CDR3aa	abundance	v_gene	d_gene	len	j_gene
TGTGCCTGGAGTTCAGGGGGCTCCTACGAGCAGTACTTC	CAWSSGGSYEQYF	.	TRBV30	TRBD1	13	TRBJ2-7
TGTGCCAGCAGCCAAGACTCCTTGGATACGCAGTATTTT	CASSQDSLDTQYF	few	TRBV3-1	.	13	TRBJ2-3
TGTGCCAGCAGCTTAGAGGGACAGGGGGAAGAGACCCAGTACTTC	CASSLEGQGEETQYF	.	TRBV7-7	TRBD1	15	TRBJ2-5
TGTGCCAGCAGTGCCAGCGGGCGAAAGCAGTTCTTC	CASSASGRKQFF	many	TRBV6-5	.	12	TRBJ2-1
TGCGCCAGCAGCAAAGACCTCTGGACAGTCTACGAGCAGTACTTC	CASSKDLWTVYEQYF	.	TRBV21-1	.	15	TRBJ2-7
TGTGCCAGCAGTCCCTCCGGGGAGTCCCAAGAGACCCAGTACTTC	CASSPSGESQETQYF	.	TRBV12-3/TRBV12-4	.	15	TRBJ2-5
TGTGCCAGCAGCACGACTAGCGGGGGCTATCAAGAGACCCAGTACTTC	CASSTTSGGYQETQYF	.	TRBV7-9	TRBD2	16	TRBJ2-5
TGTGCCAGCAGTTCGGATCCGGGACGGGTACTAAACGAGCAGTACTTC	CASSSDPGRVLNEQYF	.	TRBV6-6	.	16	TRBJ2-7
TGCGCCAGCAGCGGGGGACTGGATAGAGAGACCCAGTACTTC	CASSGGLDRETQYF	.	TRBV5-1	.	14	TRBJ2-5
TGCAGTGCTAGAGATCAAGCTAGCGGGGGCTCCTACGAGCAGTACTTC	CSARDQASGGSYEQYF	.	TRBV20-1	TRBD2	16	TRBJ2-7
TGCGCCAGCAACTCGGGGAACACCGGGGAGCTGTTTTTT	CASNSGNTGELFF	few	TRBV5-1	.	13	TRBJ2-2
TGTGCCAGCAGCTTAGATCAAGGAGGCAGTGGAAGCAATCAGCCCCAGCATTTT	CASSLDQGGSGSNQPQHF	.	TRBV11-3	.	18	TRBJ1-5
TGTGCCAGCAGCTTAGGGGGGGCTTGGGAAAAACTGTTTTTT	CASSLGGAWEKLFF	few	TRBV7-9	.	14	TRBJ1-4
TGTGCCAGCAGTCCCGGACACCGGGCAGGAAAACTGTTTTTT	CASSPGHRAGKLFF	.	TRBV28	.	14	TRBJ1-4
TGCGCCAGCAGCTTGGGGGGCCAGTCCCCTAACAATGAGCAGTTCTTC	CASSLGGQSPNNEQFF	.	TRBV5-1	.	16	TRBJ2-1
TGCGCCAGCAGCTTGGTCCCAACCTCCACAGATACGCAGTATTTT	CASSLVPTSTDTQYF	few	TRBV5-1	.	15	TRBJ2-3
TGTGCCAGCCTCTGGGGGGGGACCGGGGAGCTGTTTTTT	CASLWGGTGELFF	few	TRBV2	TRBD2	13	TRBJ2-2
TGTGCCAGCAGCCCATGGACCGCGTACAATGAGCAGTTCTTC	CASSPWTAYNEQFF	few	TRBV14	.	14	TRBJ2-1
TGTGCCAGCAGCCAAGATAGCGGTAGCGGACCCTACAATGAGCAGTTCTTC	CASSQDSGSGPYNEQFF	few	TRBV14	.	17	TRBJ2-1
TGTGCCACCAGCAGAGGTGCGCAGGGGAGGATTCAGAACACTGAAGCTTTCTTT	CATSRGAQGRIQNTEAFF	few	TRBV15	.	18	TRBJ1-1
TGTGCCAGCAGTTTATCGTCTCAGGCCGTCTATGGCTACACCTTC	CASSLSSQAVYGYTF	few	TRBV27	.	15	TRBJ1-2
TGTGCCAGCAGCCAGGCTTTAGGAGGCGCCGTGGGCACTGAAGCTTTCTTT	CASSQALGGAVGTEAFF	.	TRBV5-4	.	17	TRBJ1-1
TGCGCCAGCAGCCAAGAACTAGCGGGGTACGAGCAGTACTTC	CASSQELAGYEQYF	.	TRBV4-1	TRBD2	14	TRBJ2-7
TGCAGTGCTGGGACAGGGGGCACTAACTATGGCTACACCTTC	CSAGTGGTNYGYTF	few	TRBV20-1	TRBD1	14	TRBJ1-2
TGTGCCACCCAACAGGGCACTGAAGCTTTCTTT	CATQQGTEAFF	few	TRBV28	.	11	TRBJ1-1
TGTGCCAGCAGCCCGCGACGACTAGCGGGGGCCTACGAGCAGTACTTC	CASSPRRLAGAYEQYF	few	TRBV7-8	TRBD2	16	TRBJ2-7
TGTGCCAGCAGTTTTGGCAGGGACTATGGCTACACCTTC	CASSFGRDYGYTF	.	TRBV27	.	13	TRBJ1-2
TGCGCCAGCAGCCATCTCTACTCAAAAGGAAAGTCGGGGGAGACCCAGTACTTC	CASSHLYSKGKSGETQYF	.	TRBV4-1	.	18	TRBJ2-5
TGTGCCATCAGTGAGAATGGGTTTATCCGCAATGAGCAGTTCTTC	CAISENGFIRNEQFF	.	TRBV10-3	.	15	TRBJ2-1
TGTGCCAGCAGAAGAATTTCGGACACCGGGGAGCTGTTTTTT	CASRRISDTGELFF	many	TRBV5-6	.	14	TRBJ2-2
TGTGCCAGCAGTTTATTCGGGGGAAGGAGGGATCAGCCCCAGCATTTT	CASSLFGGRRDQPQHF	.	TRBV28	.	16	TRBJ1-5
TGCGCCAGCAGCTTGGAGGGGGTTGGCTACACCTTC	CASSLEGVGYTF	.	TRBV5-1	.	12	TRBJ1-2
TGTGCCAGCTCATCGGGACGGATGGACGAAAAACTGTTTTTT	CASSSGRMDEKLFF	.	TRBV18	.	14	TRBJ1-4
TGTGCCAGCTCACCACCGGCGGAGGAGACCCAGTACTTC	CASSPPAEETQYF	many	TRBV18	.	13	TRBJ2-5
TGCAGCGGGACCGGGACGGGCTCCTACGAGCAGTACTTC	CSGTGTGSYEQYF	few	TRBV29-1	.	13	TRBJ2-7
TGCAGTGCCACCGGGACAGCTGAGATTAGCTACACCTTC	CSATGTAEISYTF	.	TRBV20-1	TRBD1	13	TRBJ1-2
TGTGCCAGCAGCCTTACCGGGACAGGGGGCGGAGAGCAGTACTTC	CASSLTGTGGGEQYF	few	TRBV12-3/TRBV12-4	TRBD1	15	TRBJ2-7
TGTGCCAGCAGCTTAGTCCCCACCGGGGGCACCATACATTTT	CASSLVPTGGTIHF	few	TRBV11-2	.	14	TRBJ1-3
TGTGCCAGCAGTTTAGTGGGTGCATGGGACACTGAAGCTTTCTTT	CASSLVGAWDTEAFF	few	TRBV12-3/TRBV12-4	.	15	TRBJ1-1
TGCGCCAGCAGTGATGGGGCAGTCAGGGGCCTCTACGAGCAGTACTTC	CASSDGAVRGLYEQYF	.	TRBV10-2	.	16	TRBJ2-7
TGTGCCAGCAGCCCCTCGCGGACTACCGGCACAGATACGCAGTATTTT	CASSPSRTTGTDTQYF	once	TRBV7-3	.	16	TRBJ2-3
TGCAGTGCTAGGGTGGTGAATGAGCAGTTCTTC	CSARVVNEQFF	.	TRBV20-1	.	11	TRBJ2-1
TGTGCCAGCAGCTTAGAAGGCGGGACCGGGGAGCTGTTTTTT	CASSLEGGTGELFF	many	TRBV5-1	.	14	TRBJ2-2
TGTGCCAGCAGTGGTCAGGGGAAAGAGACCCAGTACTTC	CASSGQGKETQYF	many	TRBV12-3/TRBV12-4	.	13	TRBJ2-5
TGTGCCAGCAGCCTAGGGTTTGGGAATCAGCCCCAGCATTTT	CASSLGFGNQPQHF	.	TRBV11-2	.	14	TRBJ1-5
TGCAGTGCTTCCGGGGCGGGGGGATGGGGTGAGCAGTTCTTC	CSASGAGGWGEQFF	few	TRBV20-1	TRBD2	14	TRBJ2-1
TGTGCCAGCAGTTTATCAGTCTCCTACGAGCAGTACTTC	CASSLSVSYEQYF	many	TRBV28	.	13	TRBJ2-7
TGCAGTGCTAGAGGCGGGTACGCCCCGGAGACCCAGTACTTC	CSARGGYAPETQYF	.	TRBV20-1	.	14	TRBJ2-5